The 8 T cell receptor beta chains presented below share a single source sample, sequenced in a study of Ad26.COV2.S vaccination and SARS-CoV-2 variants. As for treatment: roughly 19 received Ad26.COV2.S at low or high dose, single or two shots; 5 received placebo; per-sample allocation not given. The samples date from day 63 after the first vaccine or placebo injection. Profiled with immunoSEQ multiplex PCR; TCRdb holds only in-frame clones, not every one. The table shows roughly 380,000 clones, with 80% to 90% occurring only once. The material sequenced was peripheral blood, taken in a trial of Ad26.COV2.S vaccine versus placebo. The receptors originated from a person between 18 and 65 years old who received the Ad26.COV2.S COVID-19 vaccine or a placebo.

J is TRBJ2-1 and V is TRBV11-2; no firm D call. Between the trimmed V and J ends, which lost 3 bases and 5 bases, there was a span of 8 bases. CDR3 length: 13 residues. The germline gives CDR1 SGHAT, CDR2 FQNNGV. The CDR3 nucleotides are TGTGCCAGCAGCTTCGGGCAGAACAATGAGCAGTTCTTC. Protein product: CASSFGQNNEQFF.

The rearrangement uses TRBV21-1 and TRBJ2-5; TRBD2, as called in the table, went unchecked against the DNA. TRBV21-1 corresponds to a pseudogene. CDR3 length: 16 amino acids. The CDR3 DNA reads as TGTGCCAGCAGCAAAGGTCCAGCGGGAGTTTTAGAGACCCAGTACTTC. This codes for CASSKGPAGVLETQYF.

This clone was counted once. V is TRBV18 and J is TRBJ1-1; 11 bases are shared with TRBD1. Germline CDR1 reads KGHSH; CDR2 reads LQKENI. V was clipped by 3 bases and J by 4 bases; unmatched bases: 4. The CDR3 has 15 residues. Here the CDR3 DNA reads TGTGCCAGCTCACCGGGACAGGGGGTTGGCACTGAAGCTTTCTTT. Encoded protein: CASSPGQGVGTEAFF.

As DNA, the CDR3 is TGTGCCAGCAGTATGACAGGGGAGGCAGATACGCAGTATTTT. Translated: CASSMTGEADTQYF. This rearrangement joins TRBV28 to TRBJ2-3; TRBD1 agrees at 8 bases. CDR3 length: 14 amino acids. V was pared by 5 bases and J by 4 bases, with 5 bases of the junction left unmatched. In germline, CDR1 is MDHEN, CDR2 SYDVKM.

J is TRBJ2-1 and V is TRBV11-2; tentative D call: TRBD2 (6 bases). The germline V gene encodes CDR1 SGHAT and CDR2 FQNNGV. The CDR3 extends over 19 amino acids. V lost 0 bases, J lost 3 bases, and 21 bases lay in between. CDR3 in amino acids: CASSLDRWLGAGNYNEQFF. CDR3 coding DNA: TGTGCCAGCAGCTTAGATCGGTGGCTCGGGGCGGGGAACTACAATGAGCAGTTCTTC.

This clone appeared a single time. The chain employs TRBV28 and TRBJ1-6, with D possibly being TRBD1 (5 bases). The V and J ends lost 2 bases and 3 bases respectively, with 14 bases between them. This CDR3 comprises 17 residues. Germline CDR1 is MDHEN and CDR2 is SYDVKM. Here the CDR3 DNA reads TGTGCCAGCAGTTTAAGTCTAGGGGCGGACTATAATTCACCCCTCCACTTT. It is translated as CASSLSLGADYNSPLHF.

This clone appeared a single time. The chain combines TRBV11-2 with TRBJ2-2; 8 bases fit TRBD2. This CDR3 comprises 17 residues. Looked up from germline, CDR1 is SGHAT and CDR2 is FQNNGV. With V trimmed by 3 bases and J by 4 bases, 10 bases remained unmatched. The CDR3 bases are TGTGCCAGCAGCTTGGGGGGCAGCGGGAGATTCACCGGGGAGCTGTTTTTT. Its translation is CASSLGGSGRFTGELFF.

This chain uses TRBV12-3 or TRBV12-4 with TRBJ2-3; no definite D call. The CDR3 runs to 12 residues. Deletions cut 5 bases from V and 2 bases from J, with 5 bases between. The CDR3 DNA sequence: TGTGCCAGCAGTCCCTCCACAGATACGCAGTATTTT. Translating gives CASSPSTDTQYF.